Sequencing of this T cell receptor (beta chain) was carried out in a study of shared clonotypes between healthy human individuals. Overall study: Donors consisted of two women and a few men between 18 and 49. Per donor, three plates held CD4 naive cells, three held CD4 memory, two held CD8 naive and one held CD8 memory.

General study points: The naive CD4 repertoires of a few donors were compared, and roughly 5% of clonotypes were shared.

The method was immunoSEQ multiplex PCR; TCRdb's version includes in-frame clones alone and lacks a portion of them. Of millions of clones in the sample, 93% are singletons; the top ten hold 1.7%. Selected positively for CCR7 and CD45RO-negative, naive CD8 cells excluded terminally differentiated effector memory CD45RA+ cells. With regard to this clone: Antigen unknown.

The specimen sequenced was naive CD8+ T cells from PBMCs. The source of this sequence is a man aged 18 to 35 in good health. Some clones in this sample may be carry-over from other donors' samples.

The CDR3 DNA follows: TGTGCCAGCAGTTTATTGGGGGGTGGAGGGGCCACCAATCAGCCCCAGCATTTT. It translates to CASSLLGGGGATNQPQHF. The gene calls are TRBV28 and TRBJ1-5, with D possibly being TRBD1 (5 bases). Trimming left V 1 base short and J 3 bases short, with 19 bases between. CDR3 length: 18 residues. Germline CDR1 is MDHEN and CDR2 is SYDVKM. The entire variable domain, with the rest obtained from reference TRBV28 and TRBJ1-5, is as follows: DVKVTQSSRYLVKRTGEKVFLECVQDMDHENMFWYRQDPGLGLRLIYFSYDVKMKEKGDIPEGYSVSREKKERFSLILESASTNQTSMYLCASSLLGGGGATNQPQHFGDGTRLSIL.